This T cell receptor beta chain emerged from a study of tumor and adjacent non-tumor tissue in lung cancer. Study overall: The patients, 10 or so men and roughly 5 women, were roughly 30 to 76 with stage I to III disease.

CDR3 length: 13 amino acids. CDR1 is DFQATT and CDR2 is SNEGSKA in the germline V gene (reference sequence). The germline V and J ends were trimmed by 5 bases and 9 bases, with 17 bases remaining between them. Notes on the study in general: In normal lung, the top 100 clones were significantly more dominant than in tumor.

This clonotype was seen only once. Its antigen remains unidentified. The library came from three nested PCR rounds adapted from ARM-PCR protocols. TCRdb fed the multiplex PCR reads into MiXCR, producing one record per CDR3 protein. The data hold some 100,000 distinct CDR3 sequences, with 75% to 85% observed a single time. No cell sorting was done before RNA was extracted from the tissue. Distant lung tissue was collected more than 3 cm away from the tumor edge. The specimen sequenced was distant non-tumor lung tissue. The TCR originated in a man between 60 and 75 years old with small cell lung cancer. The chain recombines TRBV20-1 with TRBJ2-1, with D possibly TRBD2 on 5 matching bases. CDR3 sequence: CSAGSRLHSEQFF. In nucleotides, the CDR3 is TGCAGTGCTGGAAGTCGACTACATAGTGAGCAGTTCTTC.